These T cell receptor beta chains were read from a single sample in a study of identical twins' blood T cells. Via MiXCR, TCRdb re-called the 5' RACE reads, giving one row per CDR3 protein. The data contain 300,000 to 400,000 distinct CDR3 sequences, about 28% of them singletons. Sequencing was carried out using PBMCs. Source of these receptors: a woman between 18 and 50 years old in good health. CDR3s include the opening cysteine and the closing phenylalanine or tryptophan. D genes are given only for firm matches. The size field is filled for only some rows; it gives once, few, many or a size class.

TRBJ1-3	few	.	TRBV7-9	TGTGCCAGCAGCTTCGGCTGGCTTGGAAACACCATATATTTT	CASSFGWLGNTIYF
TRBJ1-2	.	.	TRBV18	TGTGCCAGCTCACCGGGGCGCTATAGGACTGCAGGCTATGGCTACACCTTC	CASSPGRYRTAGYGYTF
TRBJ1-1	few	.	TRBV27	TGTGCCAGCAAGAGGATAGGCACTGAAGCTTTCTTT	CASKRIGTEAFF
TRBJ1-4	.	.	TRBV19	TGTGCCAGTAGTTGCAGGTTCGCGTATAATGAAAAACTGTTTTTT	CASSCRFAYNEKLFF
TRBJ1-1	many	.	TRBV29-1	TGCAGCTGCTCTAAACAGGGAGGCGATACTGAAGCTTTCTTT	CSCSKQGGDTEAFF
TRBJ1-1	few	.	TRBV20-1	TGCAGTGCTAGAGGATGGGGGAACATGAACACTGAAGCTTTCTTT	CSARGWGNMNTEAFF
TRBJ2-2	.	TRBD2	TRBV11-1	TGTGCCAGCAGCTCCCGGGGGGCCGGGGAGCTGTTTTTT	CASSSRGAGELFF
TRBJ2-3	.	TRBD2	TRBV20-1	TGCAGTGCTAGGTACTGGACTAGCGGGGGAAACACAGATACGCAGTATTTT	CSARYWTSGGNTDTQYF
TRBJ1-1	few	.	TRBV20-1	TGCAGTGCCCGCCGCCGTGGGGGGAACACTGAAGCTTTCTTT	CSARRRGGNTEAFF
TRBJ1-1	.	.	TRBV20-1	TGCAGTGCTAGGAAACGCCTAATGACAAAAGTGAACACTGAAGCTTTCTTT	CSARKRLMTKVNTEAFF
TRBJ2-2	.	TRBD2	TRBV29-1	TGCAGCGTTGAGGAGCGGGATCCGAACACCGGGGGGCTGTTTTTT	CSVEERDPNTGGLFF
TRBJ1-2	.	.	TRBV7-2	TGTGCCAGCAGCCATCCTAGGAGGGTGTCGGGCTATGGCTACACCTTC	CASSHPRRVSGYGYTF
TRBJ2-2	.	.	TRBV13	TGTGCCAGCAGCTTAGCCGGACGAGGGGCCCCAACCGGGGAGCTGTTTTTT	CASSLAGRGAPTGELFF
TRBJ1-1	once	.	TRBV7-2	TGTGCCAGCTCCGACTCGGGGGACACTGAAGTTTTCTTT	CASSDSGDTEVFF
TRBJ2-1	.	.	TRBV5-1	TGCGCCAGCAGCTTGGAACTACCCGACTACAATGAGCAGTTCTTC	CASSLELPDYNEQFF
TRBJ2-3	.	.	TRBV7-2	TGTGCCAGCAGCTTGTCCCGGGTCGGAGATACGCAGTATTTT	CASSLSRVGDTQYF
TRBJ1-1	.	.	TRBV29-1	TGCAGCGTTAGGTCAGCTAACACTGAAGCTTTCTTT	CSVRSANTEAFF
TRBJ1-2	.	.	TRBV9	TGTGCCAGCAGCGTAGGGCGGGGGAACTATGGCTACACCTTC	CASSVGRGNYGYTF
TRBJ2-2	.	.	TRBV5-1	TGCGCCAGCAGAAGGGACTCAGCCACCGGGGAGCTGTTTTTT	CASRRDSATGELFF
TRBJ2-7	.	.	TRBV7-2	TGTGCCAGCAGCTTAACAGTGACAGAGTACGAGCAGTACTTC	CASSLTVTEYEQYF
TRBJ2-1	.	TRBD2	TRBV7-7	TGTGCTAGCAGCTTATTGACTAGCGGGGGCCAAAATCTAGACAATGAGCAGTTCTTC	CASSLLTSGGQNLDNEQFF
TRBJ1-5	few	.	TRBV27	TGTGCCAGCGGACTGACAGGACGCAATCAGCCCCAGCATTTT	CASGLTGRNQPQHF
TRBJ2-5	few	TRBD2	TRBV7-9	TGTGCCAGCAGCTTGACGGGACTAGCGGGAGGTCCGTACCAAGAGACCCAGTACTTC	CASSLTGLAGGPYQETQYF